The sequence of this TCR beta chain was determined in a study of CD4 and CD8 cells across lung adenocarcinoma regions. Localized lung adenocarcinoma, a non-small cell lung cancer, affected the donors. TCRdb ran MiXCR on the PCR reads and lists one entry per CDR3 protein. The sample has about 7,700 distinct CDR3 sequences, less than 50% seen once. The CDR3 is 15 residues long. Trimming stripped 1 base from V and 2 bases from J, with 9 bases between. Germline CDR1 and CDR2: MGHDK and SYGVNS. This receptor was taken from a male donor with lung adenocarcinoma. The CD4 and CD8 labels of this study may be unreliable. Source material: CD4+ T cells from the margin of a lung tumor. This chain links TRBV25-1 with TRBJ1-3; tentative D call: TRBD1 (6 bases). The CDR3 nucleotides are TGTGCCAGCAGTGAATTGGGGGGCCCTGGAAACACCATATATTTT. As protein: CASSELGGPGNTIYF.